This T cell receptor (beta chain) was identified in a study of T cells in localized non-small cell lung cancer. Study conclusions and caveats: Investigators sequenced only a single tumor region, leaving heterogeneity possible. For the top 100 tumor clones, a median about 60 also appeared in adjacent lung.

Here immunoSEQ multiplex PCR was the method, and the copy in TCRdb shows in-frame clones only, minus some. This sample carries about 77,000 clones, roughly 91% of them seen once, and the ten largest clones take under 25%. As to this clone: The target antigen is unknown.

CDR1 and CDR2 (germline): SQVTM, ANQGSEA. This CDR3 is 14 amino acids long. V dropped 5 bases and J dropped 7; count of bases not matched to a gene: 10. Sample: peripheral blood, taken before any cancer treatment. The sequence was obtained from a woman aged 35 to 75 with stage I squamous cell lung carcinoma. V and J are TRBV29-1 and TRBJ2-1; 8 bases line up with TRBD2. CDR3 region: CSVSTSGWGNEQFF. In nucleotides, the CDR3 is TGCAGCGTTTCAACTAGCGGTTGGGGGAATGAGCAGTTCTTC.